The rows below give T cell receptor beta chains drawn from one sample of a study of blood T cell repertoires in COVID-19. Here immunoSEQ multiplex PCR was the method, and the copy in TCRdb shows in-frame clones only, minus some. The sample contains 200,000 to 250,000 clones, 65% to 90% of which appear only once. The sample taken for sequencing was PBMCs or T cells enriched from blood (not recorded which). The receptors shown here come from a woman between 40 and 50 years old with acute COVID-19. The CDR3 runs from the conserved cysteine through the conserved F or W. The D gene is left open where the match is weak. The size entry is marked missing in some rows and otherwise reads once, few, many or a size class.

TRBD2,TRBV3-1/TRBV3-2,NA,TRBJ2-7,CASSQAGTSSYEQYF,TGTGCCAGCAGCCAAGCTGGGACTAGCAGCTACGAGCAGTACTTC
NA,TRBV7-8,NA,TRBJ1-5,CASSLGSGTPGDFSNQPQHF,TGTGCCAGCAGCTTAGGCTCCGGGACACCCGGCGATTTTAGCAATCAGCCCCAGCATTTT
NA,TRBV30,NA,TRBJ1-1,CAWIGGAVNTEAFF,TGTGCCTGGATAGGGGGGGCGGTGAACACTGAAGCTTTCTTT
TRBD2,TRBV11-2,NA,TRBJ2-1,CASSISGSSYNEQFF,TGTGCCAGCAGCATCAGCGGGAGCTCCTACAATGAGCAGTTCTTC
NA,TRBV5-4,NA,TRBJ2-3,CASSFDSTTDTQYF,TGTGCCAGCAGCTTTGACAGCACCACAGATACGCAGTATTTT
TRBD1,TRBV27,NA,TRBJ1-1,CASSSGQGNTEAFF,TGTGCCAGCAGTTCGGGACAGGGGAACACTGAAGCTTTCTTT
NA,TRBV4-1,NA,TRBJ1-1,CASSQAGALNTEAFF,TGCGCCAGCAGCCAAGCTGGGGCATTAAACACTGAAGCTTTCTTT
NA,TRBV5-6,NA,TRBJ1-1,CASSRLFPGVNTEAFF,TGTGCCAGCAGCCGCTTGTTTCCAGGGGTGAACACTGAAGCTTTCTTT
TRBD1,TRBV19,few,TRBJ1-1,CASSIPRDRRANTEAFF,TGTGCCAGTAGTATCCCCCGGGACAGGAGGGCGAACACTGAAGCTTTCTTT
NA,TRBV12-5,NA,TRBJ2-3,CASGFKGSRGRTDTQYF,TGTGCTAGTGGTTTTAAAGGTTCCAGGGGGAGGACAGATACGCAGTATTTT
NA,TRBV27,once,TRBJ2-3,CASSFTAAGSDTQYF,TGTGCCAGCAGTTTTACCGCGGCAGGGTCAGATACGCAGTATTTT
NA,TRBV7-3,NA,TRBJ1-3,CASSAEAGGTGNTIYF,TGTGCCAGCAGCGCAGAGGCGGGGGGAACTGGAAACACCATATATTTT
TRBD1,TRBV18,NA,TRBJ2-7,CASSRYRGEQYF,TGTGCCAGCTCACGGTACAGGGGTGAGCAGTACTTC
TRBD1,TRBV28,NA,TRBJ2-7,CASSSGTGYEQYF,TGTGCCAGCAGCTCCGGGACAGGGTATGAGCAGTACTTC
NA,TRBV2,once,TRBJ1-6,CASRSQQGEGSPLHF,TGTGCCAGCAGATCCCAACAGGGAGAGGGATCACCCCTCCACTTT
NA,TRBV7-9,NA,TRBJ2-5,CASSLDGTYRALRETQYF,TGTGCCAGCAGCTTAGACGGAACTTACAGGGCGTTACGGGAGACCCAGTACTTC
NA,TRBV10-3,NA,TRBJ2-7,CAISGAATYEQYF,TGTGCCATCAGTGGGGCCGCCACCTACGAGCAGTACTTC
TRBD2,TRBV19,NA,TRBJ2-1,CASSTAGGWQFF,TGTGCCAGTAGTACCGCGGGAGGGTGGCAGTTCTTC
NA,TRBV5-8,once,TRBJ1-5,CASSLRPGNSNQPQHF,TGTGCCAGCAGCTTGCGGCCAGGCAATAGCAATCAGCCCCAGCATTTT
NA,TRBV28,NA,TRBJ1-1,CASSPPGETEAFF,TGTGCCAGCAGTCCGCCCGGGGAGACTGAAGCTTTCTTT
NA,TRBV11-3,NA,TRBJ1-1,CASSLEQSEAFF,TGTGCCAGCAGCTTAGAACAGAGTGAAGCTTTCTTT
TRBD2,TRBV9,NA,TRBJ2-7,CASSVDRLAAEQYF,TGTGCCAGCAGCGTAGACCGACTAGCGGCCGAGCAGTACTTC
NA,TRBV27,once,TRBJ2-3,CASRGLGGGDTQYF,TGTGCCAGCAGAGGCTTGGGAGGGGGAGATACGCAGTATTTT
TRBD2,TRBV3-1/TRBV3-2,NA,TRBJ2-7,CASSQDFSGSSHEQYF,TGTGCCAGCAGCCAAGATTTTAGCGGGAGTTCCCACGAGCAGTACTTC
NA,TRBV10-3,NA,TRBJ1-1,CAISWAGLSGAEAFF,TGTGCCATCAGTTGGGCAGGTCTTTCAGGGGCTGAAGCTTTCTTT
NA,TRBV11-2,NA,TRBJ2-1,CVSSLQDSYNEQFF,TGTGTCAGCAGCTTACAGGATTCCTACAATGAGCAGTTCTTC
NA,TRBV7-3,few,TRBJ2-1,CASSLGRGLYNEQFF,TGTGCCAGCAGCCTCGGGCGGGGACTTTACAATGAGCAGTTCTTC
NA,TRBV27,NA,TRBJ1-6,CASSSQGPNSPLHF,TGTGCCAGCAGTTCACAGGGACCTAATTCACCCCTCCACTTT
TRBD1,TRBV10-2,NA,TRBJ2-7,CASSSGTGGIHEQYF,TGCGCCAGCAGTTCAGGGACAGGAGGTATCCACGAGCAGTACTTC
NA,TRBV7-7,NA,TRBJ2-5,CASSYRGGTETQYF,TGTGCCAGCAGCTATAGGGGCGGTACGGAGACCCAGTACTTC
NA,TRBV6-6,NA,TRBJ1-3,CASSYSTGKSGNTIYF,TGTGCCAGCAGTTACTCTACAGGGAAGTCTGGAAACACCATATATTTT
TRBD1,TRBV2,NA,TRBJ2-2,CASSEAGDRAGKLFF,TGTGCCAGCAGTGAAGCTGGAGACAGGGCCGGGAAGCTGTTTTTT
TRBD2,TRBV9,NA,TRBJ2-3,CASSTGTNTDTQYF,TGTGCCAGCAGCACCGGGACTAACACAGATACGCAGTATTTT
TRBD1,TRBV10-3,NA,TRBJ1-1,CATQGTGGRTEAFF,TGTGCCACACAGGGGACAGGGGGCCGAACTGAAGCTTTCTTT
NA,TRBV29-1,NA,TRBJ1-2,CSVKLGDSGYTF,TGCAGCGTTAAGTTAGGGGATAGTGGCTACACCTTC
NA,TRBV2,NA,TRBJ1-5,CASSDNHPGTQPQHF,TGTGCCAGCAGTGATAATCACCCAGGAACCCAGCCCCAGCATTTT
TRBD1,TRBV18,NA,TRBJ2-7,CASSLRQGKGYEQYF,TGTGCCAGCTCACTACGACAGGGGAAGGGTTACGAGCAGTACTTC
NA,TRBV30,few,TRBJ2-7,CAWRQAATYEQYF,TGTGCCTGGCGACAGGCCGCCACCTACGAGCAGTACTTC
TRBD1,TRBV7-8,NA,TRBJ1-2,CASSLDTGVYGYTF,TGTGCCAGCAGCTTAGATACAGGGGTATATGGCTACACCTTC
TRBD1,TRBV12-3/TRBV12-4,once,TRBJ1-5,CASTGGGQPQHF,TGTGCCAGTACAGGGGGCGGTCAGCCCCAGCATTTT
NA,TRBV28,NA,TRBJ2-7,CASRVAAIGGEQYF,TGTGCCAGCAGGGTAGCGGCGATTGGTGGGGAGCAGTACTTC
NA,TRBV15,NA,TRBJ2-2,CATSRGPDLEGNTGELFF,TGTGCCACCAGCAGAGGTCCCGACTTGGAGGGGAACACCGGGGAGCTGTTTTTT
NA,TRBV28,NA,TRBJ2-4,CASLYREGNIQYF,TGTGCCAGCCTATACAGGGAAGGGAACATTCAGTACTTC
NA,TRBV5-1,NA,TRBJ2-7,CASSEPGVRGQYF,TGCGCCAGCAGCGAACCAGGGGTTAGGGGGCAGTACTTC
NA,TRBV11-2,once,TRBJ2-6,CASSLLTGSGANVLTF,TGTGCCAGCAGCCTACTAACGGGGTCTGGGGCCAACGTCCTGACTTTC
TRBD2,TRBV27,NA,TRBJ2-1,CASKGLAGVHEQFF,TGTGCCAGTAAAGGTCTAGCGGGAGTCCATGAGCAGTTCTTC
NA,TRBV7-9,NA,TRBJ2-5,CASSLALTGETQYF,TGTGCCAGCAGCTTAGCTCTGACGGGAGAGACCCAGTACTTC
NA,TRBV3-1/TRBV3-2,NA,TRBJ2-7,CASSQDNSYEQYF,TGTGCCAGCAGCCAAGACAACTCCTACGAGCAGTACTTC
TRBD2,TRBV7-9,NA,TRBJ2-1,CASSPGTSGGNEQFF,TGTGCCAGCAGCCCAGGGACTAGCGGGGGTAATGAGCAGTTCTTC